One sample yielded the 3 T cell receptor beta chains listed below, sequenced in a study of CD8 T cells in ankylosing spondylitis. Whole-study results and caveats: Ankylosing spondylitis blood appeared to be characterized by a TCR beta motif of about 8 highly homologous variants.

Via MiXCR, TCRdb re-called the 5' RACE reads, giving one row per CDR3 protein. The table records fewer than 500,000 distinct CDR3 sequences, about a fifth of them present only once. Their cognate antigens are unknown. Sequences were obtained from blood, either unsorted or a sorted T cell fraction (not recorded which). The receptor source for this set is a male donor with ankylosing spondylitis.

This clonotype has a handful of counts. The chain employs TRBV29-1 and TRBJ2-7, with 7 bases identical to TRBD1. With 6 bases clipped from V and 0 bases from J, the junction kept 5 bases outside the gene matches. The CDR3 spans 13 residues. Germline V gene sequence: CDR1 SQVTM, CDR2 ANQGSEA. The CDR3 spells CSVGDSSSYEQYF. The CDR3 bases are TGCAGCGTGGGGGACAGCAGCTCCTACGAGCAGTACTTC.

This clonotype was picked up a small number of times. The J gene is TRBJ2-2, the V gene TRBV11-2, with TRBD2 identical over 11 bases. Unmatched junction bases numbered 10, after V lost 0 bases and J lost 4 bases. The CDR3 consists of 19 residues. Germline V gene sequence: CDR1 SGHAT, CDR2 FQNNGV. The CDR3 coding sequence is TGTGCCAGCAGCTTAGATGCCCTGACTAGCGGGATACGCACCGGGGAGCTGTTTTTT. This codes for CASSLDALTSGIRTGELFF.

The J gene is TRBJ2-1, the V gene TRBV27, with 7 bases matching TRBD2. V lost 6 bases to trimming and J lost 2 bases; unmatched junction nucleotides: 10. The CDR3 is 16 amino acids. Germline V lookup: CDR1 MNHEY, CDR2 SMNVEV (reference sequence). The CDR3: CASSLGAGAPYNEQFF. The CDR3, as DNA: TGTGCCAGCAGCCTCGGGGCGGGAGCCCCCTACAATGAGCAGTTCTTC.